This TCR beta chain derives from a study of human T cells and chemical hapten exposure. Notes on the study in general: Sensitizing with DPC caused no change in TCRs above 1 in 1000 frequency.

This clonotype showed up many times. Its antigen is not known. V dropped 3 bases and J dropped 6 bases, with 9 bases sitting between them. The CDR3 extends over 14 amino acids. This sample's time point: patch test 2, 6 weeks after DPC sensitization. The treatment here: therapeutic diphenylcyclopropenone sensitization with weekly scalp DPC. TCRdb reprocessed the RACE reads via MiXCR and lists one record per CDR3 protein. The sample records just over 350,000 distinct CDR3 sequences, around 6% being singletons. This clonotype originated in a woman aged 18-30 years with alopecia areata. Some clones in this sample may be carry-over from other donors' samples. V gene TRBV12-3 or TRBV12-4 combines with J gene TRBJ1-6; D uncertain. Sequenced material: whole blood, taken in connection with sensitization to the hapten diphenylcyclopropenone (DPC). The CDR3 nucleotides are TGTGCCAGCAGTTTCAACGGTGGTAATTCACCCCTCCACTTT. It codes for CASSFNGGNSPLHF.